The 20 T cell receptor beta chains reported below all come from one sample, sequenced in a study of T cells in Graves' hyperthyroidism and ophthalmopathy. RNA transcripts were the template for amplifying TCR beta CDR3 regions. In the first-round RT-PCR of the TCR CDR3, the HTBI primer set was used. One entry per CDR3 protein results from TCRdb running MiXCR on the multiplex PCR reads. This table has under 550,000 distinct CDR3 sequences, about 20% appearing once. The sequenced sample was blood. These receptors originate from a middle-aged man with Graves' ophthalmopathy.

This clonotype was recorded a few times. The V and J genes are TRBV19 and TRBJ2-5; 11 nucleotides match TRBD2. V lost 3 bases, J lost 5 bases, and 5 bases stayed unmatched. The CDR3 is 15 amino acids. Germline V lookup: CDR1 LNHDA, CDR2 SQIVND (reference sequence). The CDR3 loop is CASSMGLAVYETQYF. The CDR3 region has the DNA TGTGCCAGTAGTATGGGACTAGCGGTGTACGAGACCCAGTACTTC.

This chain joins TRBV6-2 or TRBV6-3 and TRBJ1-1; TRBD1 aligns across 11 bases. Germline CDR1 MNHEY, CDR2 SVGEGT. Trimming removed 6 bases from V and 7 bases from J; junction bases left unmatched: 10. The CDR3 has 15 amino acids. This CDR3 is CASRNTGTGGNEAFF. CDR3 DNA: TGTGCCAGCAGAAACACCGGGACAGGGGGAAATGAAGCTTTCTTT.

The chain links TRBV11-2 to TRBJ1-3; TRBD1 agrees at 8 bases. Trimming cost V 6 bases and J 0 bases; bases outside gene matches: 7. Germline V gene data show CDR1 as SGHAT and CDR2 as FQNNGV. The CDR3 is 16 residues long. As DNA, the CDR3 is TGTGCCAGCAGTTCCTATGACAGGGGCTCTGGAAACACCATATATTTT. Amino acid sequence: CASSSYDRGSGNTIYF. The whole variable domain, filled in from reference TRBV11-2 and TRBJ1-3, reads EAGVAQSPRYKIIEKRQSVAFWCNPISGHATLYWYQQILGQGPKLLIQFQNNGVVDDSQLPKDRFSAERLKGVDSTLKIQPAKLEDSAVYLCASSSYDRGSGNTIYFGEGSWLTVV.

The J gene is TRBJ1-1, the V gene TRBV7-2; D gene uncertain. This CDR3 is 13 amino acids long. CDR1 SGHTA and CDR2 FQGNSA come from the germline V gene. Trimming removed 7 bases at V and 0 bases at J, with 9 bases between. CDR3 sequence (DNA): TGTGCCAGCAACCAACAGATGAACACTGAAGCTTTCTTT. It codes for CASNQQMNTEAFF.

The chain links TRBV9 to TRBJ1-1; no clear D. Looked up from germline, CDR1 is SGDLS and CDR2 is YYNGEE. This CDR3 comprises 13 residues. V shed 3 bases and J shed 9 bases, with 15 bases lying between them. CDR3 nucleotides: TGTGCCAGCAGCGAGAGCCCGGGAGGGCAAGCTTTCTTT. This translates into CASSESPGGQAFF.

This clonotype was counted ten times or more. The chain has TRBV27 and TRBJ2-7, with D perhaps TRBD1 (6 bases). Germline V CDR1 and CDR2: MNHEY, SMNVEV (reference sequence). This CDR3 contains 14 residues. V shed 6 bases and J shed 7 bases, with 19 bases lying between them. CDR3 in DNA: TGTGCCAGCAGGCCGGACAGTCCTCCGGGGGAGCAGTACTTC. Amino acid sequence: CASRPDSPPGEQYF.

In its sample, this clonotype was seen many times. The chain uses TRBV9 and TRBJ2-1; the match to TRBD2 covers 9 bases. The junction had 8 bases not matched to a gene; V was cut back by 4 bases and J by 6 bases. CDR3 size: 15 residues. From germline, CDR1 is SGDLS and CDR2 YYNGEE. CDR3 coding DNA: TGTGCCAGCAGCCCCCGGGGGACTAGCTCCAATGAGCAGTTCTTC. Its protein product is CASSPRGTSSNEQFF.

The chain uses TRBV18 and TRBJ2-7, with D possibly being TRBD2 (6 bases). CDR1 is KGHSH and CDR2 is LQKENI in the germline V gene. The CDR3 runs 16 residues. With 2 bases removed from V and 1 base from J, the gap between germline ends came to 15 bases. The CDR3 sequence: CASSPEVRGISYEQYF. CDR3 nucleotides: TGTGCCAGCTCACCAGAAGTTCGGGGGATATCCTACGAGCAGTACTTC.

The CDR3 region is CASYLGQGMNTEAFF. The CDR3 DNA reads as TGTGCCAGCTATTTAGGTCAGGGGATGAACACTGAAGCTTTCTTT. The chain joins TRBV12-3 or TRBV12-4 to TRBJ1-1, with D possibly being TRBD1 (6 bases). V was cut by 8 bases and J by 0 bases, with 16 bases left in between. The length of the CDR3 is 15 residues.

This clonotype was counted many times. The gene calls are TRBV20-1 and TRBJ1-2; D possibly corresponds to TRBD1 (6 bases). Per the germline V gene, CDR1 is DFQATT and CDR2 is SNEGSKA (reference sequence). The CDR3 runs 15 residues. The germline V and J ends were trimmed by 0 bases and 4 bases, with 15 bases remaining between them. The CDR3 spells CSARDPGQLIYGYTF. The CDR3 coding sequence is TGCAGTGCTAGAGACCCTGGACAGCTCATCTATGGCTACACCTTC.

The chain uses TRBV20-1 and TRBJ1-1; no definite D call. V was clipped by 4 bases and J by 4 bases, with 16 bases between them. The CDR3 consists of 14 residues. Germline CDR1 reads DFQATT; CDR2 reads SNEGSKA (reference sequence). CDR3 residues: CSAKGTGFGTEAFF. The CDR3, as DNA: TGCAGTGCTAAAGGTACGGGATTCGGCACTGAAGCTTTCTTT.

This sequence joins TRBV7-9 and TRBJ1-4; 11 nucleotides line up with TRBD1. CDR1 and CDR2 from the germline V gene are SEHNR and FQNEAQ (reference sequence). The CDR3 covers 15 residues. The V segment lost 5 bases and the J segment 8 bases; nucleotides outside the gene matches: 7. DNA of the CDR3: TGTGCCAGCAGCGCGGGACAGGGGGAGAAGGAAAAACTGTTTTTT. It is translated as CASSAGQGEKEKLFF.

The rearrangement uses TRBV30 and TRBJ2-7; tentative D call: TRBD1 (5 bases). Trimming removed 5 bases at V and 6 bases at J, with 8 bases between. The CDR3 has 10 amino acids. Germline V CDR1 and CDR2: GTSNPN, SVGIG (reference sequence). In DNA, the CDR3 is TGTGCCTGGGGGGCTCCCGAGCAGTACTTC. Protein product: CAWGAPEQYF. The variable domain in full, completed from reference TRBV30 and TRBJ2-7, reads SQTIHQWPATLVQPVGSPLSLECTVEGTSNPNLYWYRQAAGRGLQLLFYSVGIGQISSEVPQNLSASRPQDRQFILSSKKLLLSDSGFYLCAWGAPEQYFGPGTRLTVT.

This clonotype was counted between two and nine times. The rearrangement links TRBV10-3 to TRBJ2-3; tentative D call: TRBD2 (6 bases). V lost 7 bases, J lost 4 bases, and 21 bases lay in between. Germline V lookup: CDR1 ENHRY, CDR2 SYGVKD. The CDR3 has 16 amino acids. CDR3 bases: TGTGCCATCACCGAGGGACTCACCGGCACCTCAGATACGCAGTATTTT. Its translation is CAITEGLTGTSDTQYF.

The chain is built from TRBV7-6 and TRBJ2-3, with D unclear. Germline V gene lookup returns CDR1 SGHVS and CDR2 FNYEAQ. V was trimmed by 4 bases and J by 0 bases, leaving 8 bases between them. This CDR3 is 14 amino acids long. CDR3 DNA sequence: TGTGCCAGCAGCTGGGCAGCGAGCACAGATACGCAGTATTTT. As protein: CASSWAASTDTQYF. Full variable domain (missing parts from reference TRBV7-6 and TRBJ2-3): GAGVSQSPRYKVTKRGQDVALRCDPISGHVSLYWYRQALGQGPEFLTYFNYEAQQDKSGLPNDRFSAERPEGSISTLTIQRTEQRDSAMYRCASSWAASTDTQYFGPGTRLTVL.

In this sample, this clonotype turned up a few times. The chain uses TRBV7-2 and TRBJ2-3; possibly TRBD2 for D (5 bases). Between the trimmed V and J ends, which lost 5 bases and 4 bases, there was a span of 13 bases. The CDR3 consists of 14 residues. Germline V gene lookup returns CDR1 SGHTA and CDR2 FQGNSA. As DNA, the CDR3 is TGTGCCAGCAGCGCGGTTGGAGGCCCAGATACGCAGTATTTT. Translating gives CASSAVGGPDTQYF.

For this clonotype: One base away lies a much larger clone, so this may be a sequencing read error. The rearrangement joins TRBV18 to TRBJ1-4, with unresolved D. The CDR3 sequence is 13 residues long. Germline V gene lookup returns CDR1 KGHSH and CDR2 LQKENI. Trimming removed 2 bases at V and 8 bases at J, with 9 bases between. The CDR3 spells CASSPLIFEKLFF. DNA of the CDR3: TGTGCCAGCTCACCATTGATATTCGAAAAACTGTTTTTT.

This clonotype showed up just a few times. The chain carries TRBV12-5 and TRBJ2-3; no firm D call. The ends were cut back, 7 bases at V and 6 bases at J, with 23 bases in the middle. Germline loops: CDR1 LGHNT, CDR2 FRNRAP. The CDR3 spans 16 residues. The CDR3 nucleotides are TGTGCTAGTGCCCAATATGGGTTTTCTGATGGGGATACGCAGTATTTT. It translates to CASAQYGFSDGDTQYF.

This clonotype was seen a handful of times. The rearrangement joins TRBV2 to TRBJ1-1; D uncertain. Trimming removed 3 bases at V and 9 bases at J, with 8 bases between. This CDR3 region has 11 residues. Germline V gene data show CDR1 as SNHLY and CDR2 as FYNNEI. The CDR3 DNA follows: TGTGCCAGCAGTGATAATGAAAAAGCTTTCTTT. Residues: CASSDNEKAFF.

This chain uses TRBV7-9 with TRBJ1-5; possible D gene TRBD1, 6 bases. CDR1 SEHNR and CDR2 FQNEAQ come from the germline V gene (reference sequence). Trimming removed 1 base at V and 3 bases at J, with 19 bases between. The CDR3 loop spans 18 amino acids. This chain's CDR3 is CASSLEGDRLLANQPQHF. The DNA for the CDR3 is TGTGCCAGCAGCTTAGAGGGAGACAGGTTACTAGCCAATCAGCCCCAGCATTTT.